These 21 T cell receptor beta chains originate from one sample sequenced in a study of T cell repertoires in aging, cancer and after chemotherapy (dated by TCRdb to between 2017 and 2020). TCR beta rearrangements were amplified from genomic DNA extracted from peripheral blood rather than from sorted cells or RNA. The sequencer listed for this sample is Illumina MiSeq. Rearranged TRB sequences spanning V, D and J segments were amplified by multiplex touch-down PCR using a mixed TRB-A/B primer pool. TCRdb reprocessed the public reads (quality trimming at Q25 with fastp, clone calling with MiXCR) and kept in-frame beta chains. Each entry is one CDR3 protein sequence, shown with its most common DNA and genes. The sample includes around 500 distinct CDR3 sequences, with 26% observed a single time. The ten largest make up just over 20% of the sample. Source material: blood. The receptors originated from a human donor with a solid tumor.

V and J are TRBV6-2 or TRBV6-3 and TRBJ2-3, with TRBD2 identical over 11 bases. J was trimmed by 0 bases and V by 4 bases; bases with no gene match: 3. From germline, CDR1 is MNHEY and CDR2 SVGEGT. The CDR3 spans 16 residues. CDR3 DNA: TGTGCCAGCAGTTCCCGACTAGCGGGAAGCACAGATACGCAGTATTTT. Translated: CASSSRLAGSTDTQYF.

In this sample, this clonotype is large. The V call is TRBV7-9, the J call TRBJ2-7; possible D gene TRBD1, 7 bases. Germline V lookup: CDR1 SEHNR, CDR2 FQNEAQ (reference sequence). The CDR3 runs 15 residues. Trimming left V 5 bases short and J 1 base short, with 15 bases between. The CDR3 region is CASSRQGGSSYEQYF. For the CDR3, the DNA is TGTGCCAGCAGCCGTCAGGGGGGATCTTCCTACGAGCAGTACTTC.

This clonotype came up a few times. The chain couples TRBV28 to TRBJ1-2; the match to TRBD1 covers 8 bases. The trim removed 4 bases at V and 4 bases at J, leaving 11 bases unmatched. The V gene's germline CDR1 is MDHEN and CDR2 SYDVKM. The CDR3 runs 16 residues. The CDR3 region is CASSSEQGEVTYGYTF. CDR3 in DNA: TGTGCCAGCAGTTCCGAACAGGGGGAAGTAACCTATGGCTACACCTTC.

By share, this clonotype counts as large (0.1 to 1%). V usage is TRBV6-5 and J usage is TRBJ1-1; a possible D gene is TRBD1 (5 bases). The CDR3 has 15 residues. V was trimmed by 0 bases and J by 0 bases, leaving 8 bases between them. In germline, CDR1 is MNHEY, CDR2 SVGAGI. CDR3 sequence: CASSYSAGMNTEAFF. DNA for the CDR3: TGTGCCAGCAGTTACTCGGCAGGGATGAACACTGAAGCTTTCTTT.

This clonotype occurred once. The chain joins TRBV5-4 to TRBJ2-3; 11 bases map to TRBD2. The germline V gene encodes CDR1 SGHNT and CDR2 YYREEE (reference sequence). The CDR3 is 16 residues long. The V and J ends lost 0 bases and 2 bases, in that order; junction bases with no gene match: 2. Here the CDR3 DNA reads TGTGCCAGCAGCTTGGGACTAGCGGGGTCCACAGATACGCAGTATTTT. It encodes CASSLGLAGSTDTQYF.

This clonotype was recorded a few times. The rearrangement uses TRBV10-3 and TRBJ1-1; 9 nucleotides align to TRBD1. Germline values: CDR1 ENHRY, CDR2 SYGVKD. J was trimmed by 1 base and V by 4 bases; bases with no gene match: 1. This CDR3 spans 14 amino acids. CDR3 bases: TGTGCCATCAGTGCGGACAGGGGGAACACTGAAGCTTTCTTT. Its protein is CAISADRGNTEAFF.

This chain links TRBV7-9 with TRBJ2-3, with 10 bases identical to TRBD2. V lost 2 bases to trimming and J lost 2 bases; unmatched junction nucleotides: 4. Germline CDR1 reads SEHNR; CDR2 reads FQNEAQ (reference sequence). The CDR3 length is 16 residues. DNA of the CDR3: TGTGCCAGCAGCTTAACTAGCGGGGCGACCACAGATACGCAGTATTTT. Translation gives CASSLTSGATTDTQYF.

The chain links TRBV15 to TRBJ2-3; D may be TRBD2 (5 bases). CDR1 is LNHNV, CDR2 YYDKDF, per germline (reference sequence). The CDR3 sequence is 12 residues long. Trimming removed 8 bases from V and 1 base from J, with 7 bases in between. Written as DNA, the CDR3 is TGTGCCACCCGGGGTCGCACAGATACGCAGTATTTT. Its translation: CATRGRTDTQYF.

V is TRBV6-5 and J is TRBJ2-3, with 7 bases identical to TRBD2. The germline V gene encodes CDR1 MNHEY and CDR2 SVGAGI. This CDR3 comprises 13 residues. V was clipped by 5 bases and J by 6 bases; unmatched bases: 5. CDR3: CASSDGLVDTQYF. In nucleotides, the CDR3 is TGTGCCAGCAGTGACGGACTAGTGGATACGCAGTATTTT.

The J gene is TRBJ2-5, the V gene TRBV5-1; D is perhaps TRBD1 or TRBD2 (7 bases each). Germline assignment: CDR1 SGHRS and CDR2 YFSETQ. V was trimmed by 1 base and J by 5 bases, leaving 15 bases between them. The CDR3 is made up of 15 amino acids. The CDR3 bases are TGCGCCAGCAGCTTGTGGGAGGGGGCACGGGAGACCCAGTACTTC. This codes for CASSLWEGARETQYF.

This clonotype appeared once. This chain joins TRBV2 and TRBJ1-6; D is ambiguous. The CDR3 has 15 residues. The germline V gene has CDR1 SNHLY and CDR2 FYNNEI. Trimming took off 6 bases at V and 6 bases at J, with 15 bases between the two ends. Written as DNA, the CDR3 is TGTGCCAGCAGGGGCACGGCAGTCACTAATTCACCCCTCCACTTT. This encodes CASRGTAVTNSPLHF.

This rearrangement joins TRBV12-3 or TRBV12-4 to TRBJ1-5; TRBD1 matches 7 bases. CDR3 length: 15 amino acids. After removal of 6 bases from V and 0 bases from J, the junction contained 5 bases not matched to a gene. In DNA form, the CDR3 reads TGTGCCAGCAGCCGGGGACAGCATAGCAATCAGCCCCAGCATTTT. This sequence encodes CASSRGQHSNQPQHF.

The V and J genes are TRBV10-3 and TRBJ2-3; D perhaps matches TRBD1 (5 bases). The V and J ends lost 10 bases and 4 bases respectively, with 12 bases between them. The CDR3 spans 12 residues. Germline V gene sequence: CDR1 ENHRY, CDR2 SYGVKD. The CDR3 DNA is TGTGCCAGCCGGACACACCCAGATACGCAGTATTTT. Protein: CASRTHPDTQYF.

V usage is TRBV4-1 and J usage is TRBJ2-1; possibly TRBD1 or TRBD2 for D (5 bases each). Germline V gene lookup returns CDR1 MGHRA and CDR2 YSYEKL. With 1 base removed from V and 0 bases from J, the gap between germline ends came to 13 bases. The CDR3 totals 17 residues. Written as DNA, the CDR3 is TGCGCCAGCAGCCAAGTGCCGGGGCCTAGCTCCTACAATGAGCAGTTCTTC. Its protein product is CASSQVPGPSSYNEQFF.

V is TRBV11-3 and J is TRBJ1-5; no reliable D call. Between the trimmed V and J ends, which lost 4 bases and 0 bases, there was a span of 19 bases. Germline CDR1 SGHNT, CDR2 YENEEA. The CDR3 covers 18 residues. The CDR3 DNA sequence: TGTGCCAGCAGCTCCCCCTTTCTTGACCCATATAGCAATCAGCCCCAGCATTTT. It yields the protein CASSSPFLDPYSNQPQHF.

This clonotype was counted once. V and J are TRBV6-4 and TRBJ2-3; the D gene is possibly TRBD2 (7 bases). CDR3 size: 14 residues. Germline assignment: CDR1 MRHNA and CDR2 SNTAGT. Deletions cut 2 bases from V and 2 bases from J, with 8 bases between. The CDR3 DNA follows: TGTGCCAGCAGTGACGGGGGGGCCACAGATACGCAGTATTTT. It yields the protein CASSDGGATDTQYF.

Sample share makes this clonotype large. The V and J genes are TRBV7-2 and TRBJ2-7, with 9 bases fitting TRBD2. The CDR3 has 16 residues. After removal of 5 bases from V and 1 base from J, the junction contained 9 bases not matched to a gene. CDR1 and CDR2 (germline): SGHTA, FQGNSA. The CDR3: CASSPDPSGISYEQYF. The DNA of the CDR3 is TGTGCCAGCAGCCCAGACCCTAGCGGGATATCCTACGAGCAGTACTTC.

By proportion, this clonotype is large. V gene TRBV27 combines with J gene TRBJ1-1; D call uncertain. V was trimmed by 6 bases and J by 1 base, leaving 9 bases between them. From germline, CDR1 is MNHEY and CDR2 SMNVEV (reference sequence). CDR3 length: 13 residues. CDR3: CASSKNRNTEAFF. The CDR3 DNA sequence: TGTGCCAGCAGCAAAAACAGGAACACTGAAGCTTTCTTT.

In its sample, this clonotype was seen a few times. The V call is TRBV24-1, the J call TRBJ1-1; TRBD1 aligns across 7 bases. This CDR3 has 17 residues. Germline V gene data show CDR1 as KGHDR and CDR2 as SFDVKD. V trimming: 4 bases; J trimming: 0 bases; junction bases outside the gene matches: 10. CDR3 in amino acids: CATSDSRTGELNTEAFF. Here the CDR3 DNA reads TGTGCCACCAGTGACTCCAGGACAGGAGAACTGAACACTGAAGCTTTCTTT.

This clonotype was detected a few times. The chain has TRBV25-1 and TRBJ1-5; the D gene is possibly TRBD1 (5 bases). The V and J ends lost 4 bases and 1 base respectively, with 11 bases between them. Germline assignment: CDR1 MGHDK and CDR2 SYGVNS. This CDR3 contains 15 residues. Here the CDR3 DNA reads TGTGCCAGCAGTGGGGCAGGGCCGAGCAATCAGCCCCAGCATTTT. The encoded protein is CASSGAGPSNQPQHF.

In regard to this clonotype: Here the CDR3 omits its conserved ending phenylalanine or tryptophan, so a read error is the likely source. The V and J genes are TRBV7-2 and TRBJ2-1, with D tentatively TRBD2 (6 bases). This CDR3 contains 16 residues. Trimming removed 4 bases at V and 9 bases at J, with 22 bases between. Looked up from germline, CDR1 is SGHTA and CDR2 is FQGNSA. In DNA form, the CDR3 reads TGTGCCAGCAGCTACCGGGGTAGCGGAATAACAATTGAGCAGTTCATC. This sequence encodes CASSYRGSGITIEQFI.